The clone carrying this T cell receptor beta chain was seen more than once but under ten times. Its matching antigen is unknown. The targeted sequencing depth was 1 in 200,000 to 1 in 1 million T cells. Generated by immunoSEQ multiplex PCR, the TCRdb table keeps only in-frame clones and is missing some. The sample includes 15,000 or so clones, around 63% of them seen just once. The CDR3 extends over 15 amino acids. Germline CDR1 and CDR2: SGHDN and FVKESK. Trimming took 0 bases from V and 5 from J, leaving 13 bases between them. This record comes from a study of cytotoxic CD8 clonotypes in ibrutinib-treated CLL. Study results and caveats: Investigators sampled sustained-remission and progressing patients at differing times. Public clonotypes occurred uncommonly; on treatment, they contracted or remained stable.

The input for sequencing was PBMCs, taken before ibrutinib treatment. The chain links TRBV14 to TRBJ2-5, with no clear D. This TCR came from a human donor with chronic lymphocytic leukemia. This CDR3 reads CASSQEGRSRETQYF. The CDR3 DNA sequence: TGTGCCAGCAGCCAAGAAGGGCGATCCCGGGAGACCCAGTACTTC.